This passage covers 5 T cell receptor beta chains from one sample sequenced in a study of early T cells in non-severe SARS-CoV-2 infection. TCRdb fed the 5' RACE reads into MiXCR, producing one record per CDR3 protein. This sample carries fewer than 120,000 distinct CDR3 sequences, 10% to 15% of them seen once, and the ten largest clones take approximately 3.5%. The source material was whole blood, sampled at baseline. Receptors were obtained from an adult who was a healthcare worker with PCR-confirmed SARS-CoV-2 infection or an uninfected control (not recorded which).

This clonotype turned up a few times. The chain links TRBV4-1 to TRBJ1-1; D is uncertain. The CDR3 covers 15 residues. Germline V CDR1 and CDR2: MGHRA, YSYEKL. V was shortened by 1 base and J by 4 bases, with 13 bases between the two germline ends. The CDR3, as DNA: TGCGCCAGCAGCCAAGCGCTTTTAGGTGCCACTGAAGCTTTCTTT. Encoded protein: CASSQALLGATEAFF.

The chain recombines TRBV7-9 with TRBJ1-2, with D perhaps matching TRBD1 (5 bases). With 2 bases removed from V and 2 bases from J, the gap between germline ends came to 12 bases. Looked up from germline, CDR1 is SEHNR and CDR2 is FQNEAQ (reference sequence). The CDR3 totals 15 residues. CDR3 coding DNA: TGTGCCAGCAGCTTAACAAATACAGGAAACTATGGCTACACCTTC. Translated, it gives CASSLTNTGNYGYTF.

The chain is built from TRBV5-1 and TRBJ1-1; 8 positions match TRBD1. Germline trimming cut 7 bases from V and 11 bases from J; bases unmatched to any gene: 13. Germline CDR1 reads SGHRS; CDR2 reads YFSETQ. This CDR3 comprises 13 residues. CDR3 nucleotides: TGCGCCAGCTCCACCGGGACAGGAGGCTGGGCTTTCTTT. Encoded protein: CASSTGTGGWAFF.

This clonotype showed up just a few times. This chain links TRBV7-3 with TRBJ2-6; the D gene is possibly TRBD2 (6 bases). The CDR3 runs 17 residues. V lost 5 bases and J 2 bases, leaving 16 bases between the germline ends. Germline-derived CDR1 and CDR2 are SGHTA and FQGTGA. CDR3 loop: CASSRRGTEAGANVLTF. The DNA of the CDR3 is TGTGCCAGCAGCAGGAGAGGGACTGAGGCTGGGGCCAACGTCCTGACTTTC.

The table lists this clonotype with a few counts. CDR3 region: CASGTAYEQYF. Written as DNA, the CDR3 is TGTGCCAGCGGGACGGCTTACGAGCAGTACTTC. The chain employs TRBV27 and TRBJ2-7; D tentatively fits TRBD1 or TRBD2 (5 bases each). The CDR3 sequence is 11 residues long. V shed 8 bases and J shed 4 bases, with 9 bases lying between them. The germline V gene encodes CDR1 MNHEY and CDR2 SMNVEV (reference sequence).